This T cell receptor (beta chain) was captured in a study of CD8+ T cells in alopecia areata. Study-wide context: The study gave tofacitinib for 6 to 18 months, then 6 months off drug. Severity of treated patients was scored by affected scalp percentage.

In each case, RNA was isolated and then reverse transcribed into cDNA as the sequencing template. The repertoire was sequenced with immunoSEQ multiplex PCR; TCRdb's copy has only in-frame clones and lacks some. The table includes nearly 200,000 clones, more than 45% detected once. Whole-study findings and limits: Clarity of TCR sharing across patients fell short of that in mice, possibly HLA-related.

Notes on this clone: The antigen is undetermined.

Treatment meaning: oral pan-JAK inhibitor, 5-10 mg twice daily. The sorting of PBMCs gave CD4+ and CD8+ T cells. The germline CDR1 and CDR2 sequences are LGHNA and YSLEER. The CDR3 has 18 amino acids. The V segment lost 4 bases and the J segment 0 bases; nucleotides outside the gene matches: 8. V gene TRBV4-3 combines with J gene TRBJ2-7, with 14 bases fitting TRBD2. This specimen was CD4+ T cells sorted from blood, taken at week 24, from a patient treated with tofacitinib. The receptor was derived from a human donor with alopecia areata. DNA for the CDR3: TGCGCCAGCAGCCGCGCCGCGACTAGCGGGGGGGCCTCCTACGAGCAGTACTTC. It yields the protein CASSRAATSGGASYEQYF.